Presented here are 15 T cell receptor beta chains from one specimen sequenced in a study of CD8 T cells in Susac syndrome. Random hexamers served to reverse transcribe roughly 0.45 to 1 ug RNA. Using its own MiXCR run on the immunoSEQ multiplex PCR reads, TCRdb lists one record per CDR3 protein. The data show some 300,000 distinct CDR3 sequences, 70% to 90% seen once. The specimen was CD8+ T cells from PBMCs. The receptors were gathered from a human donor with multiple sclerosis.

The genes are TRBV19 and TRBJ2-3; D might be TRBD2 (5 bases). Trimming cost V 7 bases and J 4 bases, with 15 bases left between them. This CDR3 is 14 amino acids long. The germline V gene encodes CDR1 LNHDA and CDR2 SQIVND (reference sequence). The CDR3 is CASKFVPGSDTQYF. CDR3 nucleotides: TGTGCCAGTAAATTCGTCCCGGGGTCAGATACGCAGTATTTT.

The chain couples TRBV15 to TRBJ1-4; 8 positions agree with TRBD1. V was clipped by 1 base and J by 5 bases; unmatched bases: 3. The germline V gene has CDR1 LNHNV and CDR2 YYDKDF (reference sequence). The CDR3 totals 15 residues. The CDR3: CATSRGQGINEKLFF. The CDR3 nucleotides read TGTGCCACCAGCAGAGGACAGGGGATAAATGAAAAACTGTTTTTT.

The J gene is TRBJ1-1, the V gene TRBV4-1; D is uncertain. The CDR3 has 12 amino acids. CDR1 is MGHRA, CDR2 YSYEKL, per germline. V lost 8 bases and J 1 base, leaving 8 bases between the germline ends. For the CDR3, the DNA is TGCGCCAGCGGATGGGGGAACACTGAAGCTTTCTTT. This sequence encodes CASGWGNTEAFF.

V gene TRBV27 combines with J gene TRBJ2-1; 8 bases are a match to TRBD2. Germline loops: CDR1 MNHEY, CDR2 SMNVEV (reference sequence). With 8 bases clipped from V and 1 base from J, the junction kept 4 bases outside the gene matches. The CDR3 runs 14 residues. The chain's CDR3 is CASAREASYNEQFF. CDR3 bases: TGTGCCAGCGCGCGGGAGGCATCCTACAATGAGCAGTTCTTC.

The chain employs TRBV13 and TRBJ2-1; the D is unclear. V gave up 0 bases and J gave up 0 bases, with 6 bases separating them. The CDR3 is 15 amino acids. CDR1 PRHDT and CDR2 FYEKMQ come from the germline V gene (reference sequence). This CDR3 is CASSLGFYSYNEQFF. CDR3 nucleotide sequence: TGTGCCAGCAGCTTAGGATTCTACTCCTACAATGAGCAGTTCTTC.

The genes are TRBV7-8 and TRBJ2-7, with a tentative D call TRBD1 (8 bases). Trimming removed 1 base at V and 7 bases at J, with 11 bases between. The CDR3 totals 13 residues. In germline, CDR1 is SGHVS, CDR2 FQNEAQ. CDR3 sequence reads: CASSLDRGGEQYF. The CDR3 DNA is TGTGCCAGCAGCTTAGACAGGGGGGGTGAGCAGTACTTC.

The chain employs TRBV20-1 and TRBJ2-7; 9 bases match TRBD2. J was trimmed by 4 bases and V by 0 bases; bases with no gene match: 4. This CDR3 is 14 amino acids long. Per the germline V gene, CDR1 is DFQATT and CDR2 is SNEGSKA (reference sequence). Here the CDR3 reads CSARDLSGRYEQYF. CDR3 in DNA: TGCAGTGCTAGAGATCTAAGCGGGAGGTACGAGCAGTACTTC.

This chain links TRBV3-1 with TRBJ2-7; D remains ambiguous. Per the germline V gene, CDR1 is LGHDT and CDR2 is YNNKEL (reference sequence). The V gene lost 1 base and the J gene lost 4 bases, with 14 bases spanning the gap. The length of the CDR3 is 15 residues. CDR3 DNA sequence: TGTGCCAGCAGCCAAGGGGTAGAGGATAGGTACGAGCAGTACTTC. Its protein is CASSQGVEDRYEQYF.

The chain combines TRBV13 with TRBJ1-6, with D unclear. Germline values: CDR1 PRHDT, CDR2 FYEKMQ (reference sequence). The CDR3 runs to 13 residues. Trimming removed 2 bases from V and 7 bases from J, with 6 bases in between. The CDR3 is CASSLNRNSPLHF. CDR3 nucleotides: TGTGCCAGCAGCTTAAACCGGAATTCACCCCTCCACTTT.

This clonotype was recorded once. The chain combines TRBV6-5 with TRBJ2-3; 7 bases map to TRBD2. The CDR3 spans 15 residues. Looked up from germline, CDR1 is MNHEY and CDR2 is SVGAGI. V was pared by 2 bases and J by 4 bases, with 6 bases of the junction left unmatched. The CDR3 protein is CASSYVAGVSDTQYF. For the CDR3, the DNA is TGTGCCAGCAGTTACGTGGCGGGAGTTTCAGATACGCAGTATTTT.

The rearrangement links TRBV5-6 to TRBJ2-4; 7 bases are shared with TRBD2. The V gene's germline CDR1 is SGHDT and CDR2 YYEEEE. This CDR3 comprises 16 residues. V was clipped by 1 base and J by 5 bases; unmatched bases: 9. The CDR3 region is CASSLNGRTIQNIQYF. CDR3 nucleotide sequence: TGTGCCAGCAGCTTGAACGGGAGGACTATCCAAAACATTCAGTACTTC.

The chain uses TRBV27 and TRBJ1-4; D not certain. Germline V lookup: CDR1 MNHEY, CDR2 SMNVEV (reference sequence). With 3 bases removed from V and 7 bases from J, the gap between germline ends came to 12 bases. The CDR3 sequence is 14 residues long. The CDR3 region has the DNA TGTGCCAGCAGTTTCGGACGGAACATTGAAAAACTGTTTTTT. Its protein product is CASSFGRNIEKLFF.

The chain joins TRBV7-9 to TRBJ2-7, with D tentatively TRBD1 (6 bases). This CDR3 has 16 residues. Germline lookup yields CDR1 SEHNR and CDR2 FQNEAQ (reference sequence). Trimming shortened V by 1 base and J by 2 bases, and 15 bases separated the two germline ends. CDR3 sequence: CASSLDGTLTPYEQYF. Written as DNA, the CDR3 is TGTGCCAGCAGCTTAGACGGGACACTGACTCCCTACGAGCAGTACTTC.

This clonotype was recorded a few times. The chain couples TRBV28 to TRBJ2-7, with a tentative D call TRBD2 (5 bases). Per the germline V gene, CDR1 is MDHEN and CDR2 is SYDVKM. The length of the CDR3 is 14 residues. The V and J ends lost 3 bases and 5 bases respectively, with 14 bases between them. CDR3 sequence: CASSFPGSLDEQYF. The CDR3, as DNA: TGTGCCAGCAGTTTCCCGGGGTCCCTCGACGAGCAGTACTTC.

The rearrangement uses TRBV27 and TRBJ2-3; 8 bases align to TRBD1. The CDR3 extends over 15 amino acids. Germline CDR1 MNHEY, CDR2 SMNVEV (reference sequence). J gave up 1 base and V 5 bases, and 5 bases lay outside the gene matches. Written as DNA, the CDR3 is TGTGCCAGCAGTCCCGGGACAGGCCGCACAGATACGCAGTATTTT. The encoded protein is CASSPGTGRTDTQYF.